This T cell receptor (beta chain) was captured in a study of tumor-infiltrating lymphocytes in localized non-small cell lung cancer. Study background: Some samples were collected after neoadjuvant chemotherapy; smokers, never-smokers and several histologies were included.

This CDR3 contains 15 residues. V gave up 1 base and J gave up 0 bases, with 10 bases separating them. From germline, CDR1 is MGHRA and CDR2 YSYEKL. Assay used: immunoSEQ multiplex PCR; TCRdb lists only in-frame clones, some missing. Altogether around 17,000 clones are present, approximately 80% being singletons, with the ten largest covering approximately 10%. This clonotype was sampled from a human donor with non-small cell lung cancer. This chain connects TRBV4-1 to TRBJ2-7, with D unclear. The source material was uninvolved lung tissue not adjacent to the tumor. The CDR3 region is CASSQASFSSYEQYF. CDR3 sequence (DNA): TGCGCCAGCAGCCAAGCTTCCTTCTCCTCCTACGAGCAGTACTTC.